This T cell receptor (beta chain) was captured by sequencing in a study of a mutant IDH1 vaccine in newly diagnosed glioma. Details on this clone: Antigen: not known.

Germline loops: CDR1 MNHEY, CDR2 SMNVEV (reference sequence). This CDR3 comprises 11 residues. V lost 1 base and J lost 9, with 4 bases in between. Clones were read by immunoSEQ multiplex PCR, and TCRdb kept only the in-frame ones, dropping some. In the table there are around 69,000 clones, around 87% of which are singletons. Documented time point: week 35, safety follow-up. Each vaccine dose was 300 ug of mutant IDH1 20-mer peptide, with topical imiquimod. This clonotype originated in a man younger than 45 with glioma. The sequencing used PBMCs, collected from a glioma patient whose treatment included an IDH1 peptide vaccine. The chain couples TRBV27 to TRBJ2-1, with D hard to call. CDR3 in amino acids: CASSLYGEQFF. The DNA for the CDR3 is TGTGCCAGCAGTTTATATGGTGAGCAGTTCTTC.